The clone carrying this T cell receptor (beta chain) has only one observation. The record originates from a study of blood T cell repertoires in COVID-19. Original methodology: Counts of nucleated cells, estimated from reference gene primer amplification, were obtained. Method: immunoSEQ multiplex PCR; TCRdb's copy keeps in-frame clones and lacks some. The V and J calls and clone size come from that table; D and trimming were worked out from the DNA. The sample has roughly 380,000 clones, 85% seen once. Input material: peripheral blood. This sequence originates from a woman between 18 and 30 years old with acute or convalescent COVID-19.

The CDR3 DNA sequence: TGCAGCGTGAGGACAGGGGACCCCCAAGAGACCCAGTACTTC. It is translated as CSVRTGDPQETQYF. The rearrangement links TRBV29-1 to TRBJ2-5; TRBD1 agrees at 9 bases. The CDR3 has 14 residues. Per germline, CDR1 SQVTM and CDR2 ANQGSEA. V trimming: 6 bases; J trimming: 1 base; junction bases outside the gene matches: 6. The whole variable domain, filled in from reference TRBV29-1 and TRBJ2-5, reads SAVISQKPSRDICQRGTSLTIQCQVDSQVTMMFWYRQQPGQSLTLIATANQGSEATYESGFVIDKFPISRPNLTFSTLTVSNMSPEDSSIYLCSVRTGDPQETQYFGPGTRLLVL.